A single sample is the source of the 4 T cell receptor beta chains below, sequenced in a study of T cell changes during pregnancy in multiple sclerosis. Assay: immunoSEQ multiplex PCR; the TCRdb copy retains only in-frame clones and omits some. The sample gives some 71,000 clones, around nine tenths of which show up once; around 0.27% is in the top ten. The sample in question was CD4+ T cells from peripheral blood mononuclear cells, obtained in the third trimester of pregnancy. Receptors originate from a female donor in good health, enrolled as a control in a pregnancy study.

The chain is built from TRBV9 and TRBJ2-3, with 11 nucleotides matching TRBD2. This CDR3 has 18 amino acids. Per the germline V gene, CDR1 is SGDLS and CDR2 is YYNGEE. The V and J ends lost 0 bases and 2 bases, in that order; junction bases with no gene match: 8. CDR3 sequence (DNA): TGTGCCAGCAGCGTAGTTGGGCTAGCGGGGGGCTTCACAGATACGCAGTATTTT. This sequence encodes CASSVVGLAGGFTDTQYF.

The CDR3 region has the DNA TGTGCCAGCTCACCAACAGGGGTTAACACTGAAGCTTTCTTT. Protein: CASSPTGVNTEAFF. The chain links TRBV18 to TRBJ1-1; TRBD1 matches 7 bases. The V gene end was trimmed by 2 bases and the J gene end by 2 bases; junction bases not matched to a gene: 2. There are 14 residues in the CDR3. Germline assignment: CDR1 KGHSH and CDR2 LQKENI. The whole variable domain, filled in from reference TRBV18 and TRBJ1-1, reads NAGVMQNPRHLVRRRGQEARLRCSPMKGHSHVYWYRQLPEEGLKFMVYLQKENIIDESGMPKERFSAEFPKEGPSILRIQQVVRGDSAAYFCASSPTGVNTEAFFGQGTRLTVV.

This chain connects TRBV4-3 to TRBJ1-1; no clear D gene. The CDR3 consists of 16 residues. The germline CDR1 and CDR2 sequences are LGHNA and YSLEER. V was pared by 0 bases and J by 3 bases, with 14 bases between. CDR3 DNA: TGCGCCAGCAGCCAAGATCACCGGGGTCCGGACACTGAAGCTTTCTTT. Protein sequence: CASSQDHRGPDTEAFF.

DNA of the CDR3: TGTGCCAGTAGTATGGGGCAGAACACTGAAGCTTTCTTT. Amino acid sequence: CASSMGQNTEAFF. This chain joins TRBV19 and TRBJ1-1; a weak D match, TRBD1 (5 bases). Deletions cut 3 bases from V and 1 base from J, with 6 bases between. The CDR3 runs 13 residues. CDR1 is LNHDA, CDR2 SQIVND, per germline (reference sequence). Full variable domain (missing parts from reference TRBV19 and TRBJ1-1): DGGITQSPKYLFRKEGQNVTLSCEQNLNHDAMYWYRQDPGQGLRLIYYSQIVNDFQKGDIAEGYSVSREKKESFPLTVTSAQKNPTAFYLCASSMGQNTEAFFGQGTRLTVV.